Sequencing of this T cell receptor beta chain was carried out in a study of T cell responses to AZD1222 COVID-19 vaccine. Findings of the study overall: There were mostly white British donors and more females than males, and clonal diversity was possibly underestimated. Two AZD1222 administrations were followed by greater Spike-specific TCR breadth and depth. Baseline testing showed seropositivity in only five or six AZD1222 recipients.

Data came from immunoSEQ multiplex PCR; TCRdb stores just in-frame clones and leaves some out. The sample comprises about 130,000 clones, more than 70% of which are singletons, and 4.2% rests with the top ten. Worth noting for this clone: As yet, its antigen is unknown.

This sequence originates from an adult in good health. This specimen consisted of peripheral blood, obtained on day 0 of AZD1222 vaccination.

CDR3 sequence reads: CASSLASVAQYF. Written as DNA, the CDR3 is TGTGCCAGCAGCTTGGCCTCCGTGGCCCAGTACTTC. This rearrangement joins TRBV5-6 to TRBJ2-5; D not certain. Trimming removed 0 bases from V and 9 bases from J, with 9 bases in between. The CDR3 length is 12 residues. CDR1 is SGHDT and CDR2 is YYEEEE in the germline V gene.